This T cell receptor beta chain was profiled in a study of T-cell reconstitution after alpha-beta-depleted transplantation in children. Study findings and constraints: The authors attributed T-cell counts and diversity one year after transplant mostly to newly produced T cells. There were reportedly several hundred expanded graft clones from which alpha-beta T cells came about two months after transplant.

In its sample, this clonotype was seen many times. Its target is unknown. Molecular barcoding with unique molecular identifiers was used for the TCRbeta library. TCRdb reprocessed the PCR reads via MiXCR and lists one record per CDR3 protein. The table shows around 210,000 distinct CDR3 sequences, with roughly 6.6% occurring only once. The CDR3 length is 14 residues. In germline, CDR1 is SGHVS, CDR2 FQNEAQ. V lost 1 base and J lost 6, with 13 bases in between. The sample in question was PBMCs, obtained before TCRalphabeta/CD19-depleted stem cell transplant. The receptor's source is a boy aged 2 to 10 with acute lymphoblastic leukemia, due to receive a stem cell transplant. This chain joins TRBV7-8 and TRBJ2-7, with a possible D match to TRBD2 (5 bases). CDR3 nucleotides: TGTGCCAGCAGCTTAGAACTAGATGTCTCCGAGCAGTACTTC. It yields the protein CASSLELDVSEQYF.